This T cell receptor beta chain was retrieved from a study of response to subunit inactivated influenza vaccine. Broader study findings: It was suggested by the authors that few new T cells are recruited by each seasonal influenza vaccination.

TCRdb reanalysed the RT-PCR reads using MiXCR and keeps one entry per CDR3 protein. The repertoire includes around 600,000 distinct CDR3 sequences, approximately 10% of them detected once, and about 11% sits in the top ten. As for this clonotype: The target antigen is unknown.

V gave up 1 base and J gave up 6 bases, with 20 bases separating them. Germline assignment: CDR1 DFQATT and CDR2 SNEGSKA (reference sequence). The CDR3 loop spans 16 amino acids. The same sample was also studied in work on T cells expressing NK-cell markers. That work contributes: The cDNA for TCR beta came from 5'RACE template switching with UMIs. Questions lingered over whether expanded NKG2C+ T cell clones were HCMV-specific.

This clonotype was obtained from a middle-aged man who received an inactivated influenza vaccine. The chain carries TRBV20-1 and TRBJ2-3; D assignment may be TRBD1 or TRBD2 (7 bases each). The sample consisted of PBMCs from blood, taken on the day of vaccination. The CDR3 is CSARGFWGEGADTQYF. The CDR3 DNA sequence: TGCAGTGCTAGAGGGTTTTGGGGGGAGGGGGCGGATACGCAGTATTTT.